Sequencing of this T cell receptor beta chain was carried out in a study of blood T cells in healthy people across ages. This CDR3 is 14 amino acids long. V was cut by 0 bases and J by 5 bases, with 10 bases left in between. CDR1 and CDR2 (germline): ENHRY, SYGVKD. With a J-beta primer mix and a sample-barcoded 5' primer, a second PCR ran roughly 6 to 11 cycles. From the 5' RACE reads, TCRdb called clonotypes with MiXCR, one entry per CDR3 protein. The table has more than 1,000,000 distinct CDR3 sequences, 20% to 25% seen once. The same sample was also used in a study of T cells of mothers and their children.

This TCR came from a girl aged 2 to 9 in good health. The material sequenced was blood. The chain couples TRBV10-3 to TRBJ2-5, with TRBD2 as a possible D gene (6 bases). The CDR3 sequence: CAISESSAGETQYF. Here the CDR3 DNA reads TGTGCCATCAGTGAGTCGAGCGCGGGGGAGACCCAGTACTTC.